The text below deals with one T cell receptor (beta chain). Which cohort a participant joined came from the clinical history participants gave. Recovered Cohort 3 donors showed two negative PCRs, clearance, or symptom resolution. Original processing notes: Estimation of nucleated cell counts relied on the amplification of reference gene primers. Clones were read by immunoSEQ multiplex PCR, and TCRdb kept only the in-frame ones, dropping some. The V and J calls and clone size are taken from that table; D and trimming were inferred from the DNA. The repertoire holds approximately 300,000 clones, with approximately 91% as singletons. This record belongs to a study of blood T cell repertoires in COVID-19. The CDR3 length is 16 residues. With 3 bases clipped from V and 4 bases from J, the junction kept 7 bases outside the gene matches. CDR1 and CDR2 (germline): SGHNT, YYREEE (reference sequence).

This chain links TRBV5-4 with TRBJ2-2, with 9 bases that match TRBD1. Sequencing was carried out using PBMCs or T cells enriched from blood (not recorded which). This TCR came from a man aged 55 to 70 who had recovered from COVID-19. This chain's CDR3 is CASSSTGGAFTGELFF. CDR3 DNA: TGTGCCAGCAGCTCAACAGGGGGCGCCTTCACCGGGGAGCTGTTTTTT. The variable domain in full, completed from reference TRBV5-4 and TRBJ2-2, reads ETGVTQSPTHLIKTRGQQVTLRCSSQSGHNTVSWYQQALGQGPQFIFQYYREEENGRGNFPPRFSGLQFPNYSSELNVNALELDDSALYLCASSSTGGAFTGELFFGEGSRLTVL.